This T cell receptor beta chain stems from a study of control samples from healthy donors and cancer patients. Sequencing was performed with immunoSEQ multiplex PCR; in TCRdb, only in-frame clones are kept and a portion is missing. This sample has about 170,000 clones, with 75% to 95% found just once. Germline CDR1 SGHTA, CDR2 FQGTGA. The V and J ends lost 2 bases and 0 bases respectively, with 4 bases between them. The length of the CDR3 is 13 residues. This rearrangement joins TRBV7-3 to TRBJ1-1; D gene ambiguous. The sequenced sample was blood. This sequence was found in a woman aged 25 to 39 in good health. The CDR3 here is CASSLSMNTEAFF. CDR3 bases: TGTGCCAGCAGCTTATCCATGAACACTGAAGCTTTCTTT.